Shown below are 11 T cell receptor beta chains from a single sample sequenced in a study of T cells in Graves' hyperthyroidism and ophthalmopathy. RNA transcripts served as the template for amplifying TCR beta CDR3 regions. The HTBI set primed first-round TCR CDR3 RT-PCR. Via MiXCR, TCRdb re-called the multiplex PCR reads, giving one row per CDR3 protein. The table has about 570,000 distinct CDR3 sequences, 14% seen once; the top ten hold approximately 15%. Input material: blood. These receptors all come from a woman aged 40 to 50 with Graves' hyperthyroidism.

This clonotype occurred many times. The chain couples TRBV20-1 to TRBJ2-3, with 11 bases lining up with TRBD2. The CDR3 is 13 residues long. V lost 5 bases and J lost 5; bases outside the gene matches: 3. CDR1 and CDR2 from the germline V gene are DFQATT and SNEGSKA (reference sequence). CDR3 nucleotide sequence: TGCAGTGCTGTAGCGGGAGGGAAAGATACGCAGTATTTT. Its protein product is CSAVAGGKDTQYF.

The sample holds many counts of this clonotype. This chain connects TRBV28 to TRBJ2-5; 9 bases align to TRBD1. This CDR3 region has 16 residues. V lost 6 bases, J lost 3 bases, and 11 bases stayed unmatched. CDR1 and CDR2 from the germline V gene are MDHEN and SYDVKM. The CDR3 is CASRTGQGTFKETQYF. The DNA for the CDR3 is TGTGCCAGCAGGACGGGACAGGGAACCTTCAAAGAGACCCAGTACTTC.

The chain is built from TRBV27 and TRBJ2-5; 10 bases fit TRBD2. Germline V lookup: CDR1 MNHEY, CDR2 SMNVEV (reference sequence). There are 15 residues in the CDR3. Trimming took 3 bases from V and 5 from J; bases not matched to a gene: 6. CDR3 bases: TGTGCCAGCAGTTTGTCTAGCGGGAGACGGGAGACCCAGTACTTC. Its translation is CASSLSSGRRETQYF.

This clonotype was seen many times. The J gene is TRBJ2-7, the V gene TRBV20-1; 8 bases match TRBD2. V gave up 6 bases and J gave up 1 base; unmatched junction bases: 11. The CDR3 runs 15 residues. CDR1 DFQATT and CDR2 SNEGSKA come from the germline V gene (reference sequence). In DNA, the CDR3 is TGCAGTGCCTCCCTCGGGCTAGCGGGTTCCTACGAGCAGTACTTC. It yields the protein CSASLGLAGSYEQYF.

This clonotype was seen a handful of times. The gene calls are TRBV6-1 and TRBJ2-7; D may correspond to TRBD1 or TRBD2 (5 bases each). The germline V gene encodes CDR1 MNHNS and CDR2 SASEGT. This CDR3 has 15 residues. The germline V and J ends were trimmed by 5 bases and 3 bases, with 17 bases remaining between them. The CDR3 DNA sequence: TGTGCCAGCAGTTGGGACCGGGACGGGGACTACGAGCAGTACTTC. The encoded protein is CASSWDRDGDYEQYF.

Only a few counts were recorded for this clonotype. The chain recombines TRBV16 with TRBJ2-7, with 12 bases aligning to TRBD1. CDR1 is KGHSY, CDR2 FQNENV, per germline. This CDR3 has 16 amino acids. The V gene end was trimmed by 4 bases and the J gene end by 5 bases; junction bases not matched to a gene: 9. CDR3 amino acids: CASSRIPGTGGNEQYF. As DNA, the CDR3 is TGTGCCAGCAGCCGTATACCCGGGACAGGGGGCAACGAGCAGTACTTC. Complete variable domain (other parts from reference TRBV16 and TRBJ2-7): GEEVAQTPKHLVRGEGQKAKLYCAPIKGHSYVFWYQQVLKNEFKFLISFQNENVFDETGMPKERFSAKCLPNSPCSLEIQATKLEDSAVYFCASSRIPGTGGNEQYFGPGTRLTVT.

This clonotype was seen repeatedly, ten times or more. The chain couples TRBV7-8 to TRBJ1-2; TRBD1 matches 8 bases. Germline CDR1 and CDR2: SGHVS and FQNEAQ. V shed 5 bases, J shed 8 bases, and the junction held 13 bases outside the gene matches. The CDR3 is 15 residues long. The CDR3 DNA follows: TGTGCCAGCAGCCTCGGACAGGGTTTGGTCGGAGGCTACACCTTC. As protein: CASSLGQGLVGGYTF.

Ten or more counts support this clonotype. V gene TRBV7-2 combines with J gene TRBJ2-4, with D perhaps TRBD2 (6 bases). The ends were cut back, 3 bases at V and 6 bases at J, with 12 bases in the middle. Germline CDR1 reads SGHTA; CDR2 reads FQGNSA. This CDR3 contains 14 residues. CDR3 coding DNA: TGTGCCAGCAGCTTGGGGGAGACTAGAAACATTCAGTACTTC. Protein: CASSLGETRNIQYF.

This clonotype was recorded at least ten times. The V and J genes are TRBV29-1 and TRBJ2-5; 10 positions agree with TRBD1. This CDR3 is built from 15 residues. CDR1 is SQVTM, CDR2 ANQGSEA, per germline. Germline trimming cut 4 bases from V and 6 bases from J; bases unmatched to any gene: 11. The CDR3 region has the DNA TGCAGCGTTGTCCACCGCGACAGGGGGCGGAAGACCCAGTACTTC. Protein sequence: CSVVHRDRGRKTQYF.

The CDR3 is CASTGAGQGDVEQFF. CDR3 nucleotide sequence: TGTGCCAGCACCGGAGCGGGACAGGGTGACGTTGAGCAGTTCTTC. The chain recombines TRBV25-1 with TRBJ2-1; TRBD1 agrees at 9 bases. The germline V gene encodes CDR1 MGHDK and CDR2 SYGVNS. The J segment lost 9 bases and the V segment lost 7 bases, leaving 13 bases of the junction unmatched. The CDR3 loop spans 15 amino acids. Full variable domain (rest looked up from reference TRBV25-1 and TRBJ2-1): EADIYQTPRYLVIGTGKKITLECSQTMGHDKMYWYQQDPGMELHLIHYSYGVNSTEKGDLSSESTVSRIRTEHFPLTLESARPSHTSQYLCASTGAGQGDVEQFFGPGTRLTVL.

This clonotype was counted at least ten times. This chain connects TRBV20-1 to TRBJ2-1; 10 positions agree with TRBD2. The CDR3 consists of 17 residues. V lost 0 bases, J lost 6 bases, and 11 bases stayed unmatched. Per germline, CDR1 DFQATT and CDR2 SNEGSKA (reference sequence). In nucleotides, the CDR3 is TGCAGTGCTAGAGAACGGGCTAGCGGGAGTGTAGGCAATGAGCAGTTCTTC. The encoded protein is CSARERASGSVGNEQFF.